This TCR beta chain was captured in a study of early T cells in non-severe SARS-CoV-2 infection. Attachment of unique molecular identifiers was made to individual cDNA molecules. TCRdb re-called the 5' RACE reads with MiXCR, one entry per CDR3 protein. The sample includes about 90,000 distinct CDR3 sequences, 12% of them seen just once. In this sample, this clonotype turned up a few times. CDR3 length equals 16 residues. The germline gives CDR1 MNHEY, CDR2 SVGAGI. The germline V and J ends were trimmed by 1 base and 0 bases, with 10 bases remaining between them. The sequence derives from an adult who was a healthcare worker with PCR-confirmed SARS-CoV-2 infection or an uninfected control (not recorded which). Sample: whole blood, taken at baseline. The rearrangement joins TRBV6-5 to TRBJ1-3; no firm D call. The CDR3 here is CASSYLGPDSGNTIYF. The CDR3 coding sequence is TGTGCCAGCAGTTACTTAGGGCCAGACTCTGGAAACACCATATATTTT.